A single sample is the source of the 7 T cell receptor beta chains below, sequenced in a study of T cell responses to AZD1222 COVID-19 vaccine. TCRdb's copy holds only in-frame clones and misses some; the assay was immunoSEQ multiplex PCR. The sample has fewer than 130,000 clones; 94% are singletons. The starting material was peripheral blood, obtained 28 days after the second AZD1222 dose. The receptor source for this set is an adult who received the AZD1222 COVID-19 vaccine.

CDR3 coding DNA: TGTGCCAGCAGCTTGGGACAGGGCTGGCAGCCCCAGCATTTT. Encoded protein: CASSLGQGWQPQHF. J is TRBJ1-5 and V is TRBV7-2; 9 bases are shared with TRBD1. CDR3 length: 14 residues. CDR1 is SGHTA, CDR2 FQGNSA, per germline. The junction had 4 bases not matched to a gene; V was cut back by 3 bases and J by 7 bases.

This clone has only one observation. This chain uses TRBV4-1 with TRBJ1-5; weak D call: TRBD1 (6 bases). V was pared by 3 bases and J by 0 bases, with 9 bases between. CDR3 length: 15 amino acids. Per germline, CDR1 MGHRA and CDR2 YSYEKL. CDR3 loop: CASSQDSNSNQPQHF. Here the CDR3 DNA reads TGCGCCAGCAGCCAGGACAGTAATAGCAATCAGCCCCAGCATTTT.

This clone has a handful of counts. The CDR3 loop is CASSMGLAGVVPGELFF. DNA for the CDR3: TGTGCCAGCAGCATGGGACTAGCGGGAGTCGTTCCCGGGGAGCTGTTTTTT. V is TRBV7-9 and J is TRBJ2-2, with TRBD2 matching 14 bases. This CDR3 region has 17 residues. V dropped 5 bases and J dropped 6; count of bases not matched to a gene: 8. Germline-derived CDR1 and CDR2 are SEHNR and FQNEAQ (reference sequence).

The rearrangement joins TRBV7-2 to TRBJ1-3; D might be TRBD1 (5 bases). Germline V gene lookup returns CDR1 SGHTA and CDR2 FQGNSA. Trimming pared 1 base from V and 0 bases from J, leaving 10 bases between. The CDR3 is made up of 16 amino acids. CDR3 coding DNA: TGTGCCAGCAGCTTAGTTACAGGCCGCTCTGGAAACACCATATATTTT. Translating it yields CASSLVTGRSGNTIYF.

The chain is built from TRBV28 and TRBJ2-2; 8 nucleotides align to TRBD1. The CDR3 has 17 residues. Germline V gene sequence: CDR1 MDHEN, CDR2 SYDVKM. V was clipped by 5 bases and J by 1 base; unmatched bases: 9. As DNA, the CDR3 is TGTGCCAGCAGTCCGTATTACAGGGGGTTGAACACCGGGGAGCTGTTTTTT. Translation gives CASSPYYRGLNTGELFF.

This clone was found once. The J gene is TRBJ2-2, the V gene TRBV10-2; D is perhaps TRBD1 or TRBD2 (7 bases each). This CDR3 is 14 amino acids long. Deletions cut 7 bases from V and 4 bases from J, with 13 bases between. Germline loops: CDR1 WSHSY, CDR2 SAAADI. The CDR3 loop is CASNSGGGTGELFF. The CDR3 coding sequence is TGCGCCAGCAATTCAGGGGGGGGCACCGGGGAGCTGTTTTTT.

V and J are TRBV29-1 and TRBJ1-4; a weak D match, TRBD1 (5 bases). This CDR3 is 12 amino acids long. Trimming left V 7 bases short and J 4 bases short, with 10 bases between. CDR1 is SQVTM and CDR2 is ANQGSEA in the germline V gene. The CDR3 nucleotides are TGCAGCGCGGGGGGAGGTAATGAAAAACTGTTTTTT. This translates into CSAGGGNEKLFF.